The clone carrying this TCR beta chain was recorded a few times. Its antigen is currently unknown. Looked up from germline, CDR1 is SEHNR and CDR2 is FQNEAQ (reference sequence). Trimming shortened V by 2 bases and J by 2 bases, and 6 bases separated the two germline ends. This CDR3 has 13 amino acids. This sample was taken from a study of T-cell memory formation after mild COVID-19. Study findings and constraints: There was a balanced CD4/CD8 profile in clones contracting day 15 to 85, and later expanders leaned CD4+. Certain responding clones were present in pre-infection memory, suggesting participation of cross-reactive memory.

Via MiXCR, TCRdb re-called the 5' RACE reads, giving one row per CDR3 protein. The table has tens of thousands of distinct CDR3 sequences, 8% to 10% seen once. The clonotype comes from an adult woman who had mild COVID-19 (a few samples of this study predate the infection). Cell type and time point are not known. What was sequenced was PBMCs or a T cell subset sorted from them (not recorded which). The chain has TRBV7-9 and TRBJ1-2; D gene uncertain. DNA of the CDR3: TGTGCCAGCAGCTTATATCGGAACTATGGCTACACCTTC. Translating gives CASSLYRNYGYTF.